The 23 T cell receptor beta chains below all came from one sample that was sequenced in a study of identical twins. MiXCR, run by TCRdb on the 5' RACE reads, gives a single entry per CDR3 protein. The profile covers around 960,000 distinct CDR3 sequences, with approximately 13% appearing a single time and about 1.6% taken by the ten largest. The same sample was also studied in work on yellow fever vaccine responses in identical twins.

Sequenced material: PBMCs. Source of these receptors: a woman aged 18-30 years in good health.

The chain uses TRBV6-1 and TRBJ1-3, with D tentatively TRBD1 (5 bases). V was trimmed by 4 bases and J by 0 bases, leaving 19 bases between them. The CDR3 has 18 residues. CDR1 is MNHNS and CDR2 is SASEGT in the germline V gene. The CDR3 DNA is TGTGCCAGCAGTGGTGGGGGGTTTGGGGACCCCTCTGGAAACACCATATATTTT. As protein: CASSGGGFGDPSGNTIYF.

This clonotype was picked up a small number of times. V is TRBV2 and J is TRBJ2-3, with TRBD1 identical over 7 bases. J gave up 4 bases and V 0 bases, and 7 bases lay outside the gene matches. The CDR3 is made up of 16 amino acids. Germline-derived CDR1 and CDR2 are SNHLY and FYNNEI. This CDR3 is CASSEAGRGGADTQYF. The CDR3 coding sequence is TGTGCCAGCAGTGAAGCAGGGCGAGGGGGCGCAGATACGCAGTATTTT.

This clonotype was detected many times. V is TRBV6-1 and J is TRBJ1-2; TRBD1 is a possible D gene (5 bases). V lost 6 bases and J lost 1, with 15 bases in between. The CDR3 length is 15 residues. Germline loops: CDR1 MNHNS, CDR2 SASEGT. The CDR3 loop is CASSAEGASNYGYTF. The CDR3 DNA reads TGTGCCAGCAGCGCGGAAGGGGCAAGTAACTATGGCTACACCTTC.

This clonotype was observed a handful of times. V gene TRBV12-3 or TRBV12-4 combines with J gene TRBJ2-1, with D unclear. V lost 3 bases and J lost 3, with 9 bases in between. The CDR3 has 14 amino acids. The CDR3 DNA is TGTGCCAGCAGTTTTCGGTCAATCTACAATGAGCAGTTCTTC. Encoded protein: CASSFRSIYNEQFF.

This clonotype was counted only a few times. The gene calls are TRBV9 and TRBJ2-1; D unresolved. V lost 3 bases and J lost 0, with 13 bases in between. The CDR3 is made up of 16 amino acids. Germline assignment: CDR1 SGDLS and CDR2 YYNGEE. The CDR3 DNA sequence: TGTGCCAGCAGCGGGCGTGGGCGGAGCTCCTACAATGAGCAGTTCTTC. Amino acid sequence: CASSGRGRSSYNEQFF.

In this sample, this clonotype turned up a few times. The DNA of the CDR3 is TGTGCCAGCACCCACCTTGCGGCTAACTATGGCTACACCTTC. This codes for CASTHLAANYGYTF. This chain uses TRBV5-6 with TRBJ1-2; D remains ambiguous. The CDR3 length is 14 residues. Trimming took off 6 bases at V and 0 bases at J, with 12 bases between the two ends. Germline loops: CDR1 SGHDT, CDR2 YYEEEE.

This clonotype was counted ten times or more. The rearrangement links TRBV5-1 to TRBJ2-5; D remains ambiguous. Germline lookup yields CDR1 SGHRS and CDR2 YFSETQ. Trimming removed 1 base at V and 5 bases at J, with 9 bases between. This CDR3 is built from 13 residues. The CDR3 loop is CASSLLVSETQYF. The CDR3 nucleotides are TGCGCCAGCAGCTTGCTAGTTTCCGAGACCCAGTACTTC.

CDR3 amino acids: CASSTPGGIAKNIQYF. CDR3 nucleotide sequence: TGTGCCAGCAGTACTCCGGGCGGAATAGCCAAAAACATTCAGTACTTC. V gene TRBV28 combines with J gene TRBJ2-4; no clear D gene. With 5 bases removed from V and 0 bases from J, the gap between germline ends came to 14 bases. Germline V lookup: CDR1 MDHEN, CDR2 SYDVKM. The length of the CDR3 is 16 residues.

The V and J genes are TRBV29-1 and TRBJ1-1, with D possibly being TRBD1 (5 bases). Germline CDR1 reads SQVTM; CDR2 reads ANQGSEA. The V end lost 8 bases, the J end lost 6 bases, and 19 bases lay between the germline ends. The CDR3 consists of 13 residues. The CDR3 bases are TGCAGCACCAAGGCGGGGGTCCGGGCTGAAGCTTTCTTT. It translates to CSTKAGVRAEAFF.

This clonotype was detected a few times. This chain joins TRBV12-3 or TRBV12-4 and TRBJ2-1; the D gene is possibly TRBD2 (7 bases). V lost 4 bases to trimming and J lost 3 bases, with 13 bases between them. The CDR3 runs to 15 residues. CDR3 coding DNA: TGTGCCAGCAGTTCGAGGGGGGGACACTACAATGAGCAGTTCTTC. Translating gives CASSSRGGHYNEQFF.

This CDR3 is CASSHDRGGYEQYF. CDR3 nucleotide sequence: TGTGCCAGCAGTCATGACAGGGGAGGCTACGAGCAGTACTTC. The chain carries TRBV6-1 and TRBJ2-7; 8 positions match TRBD1. The J segment lost 3 bases and the V segment lost 5 bases, leaving 6 bases of the junction unmatched. Germline V gives CDR1 MNHNS, CDR2 SASEGT. The CDR3 sequence is 14 residues long.

This clonotype came up a few times. The chain links TRBV5-6 to TRBJ2-7; 7 nucleotides agree with TRBD1. Germline CDR1 SGHDT, CDR2 YYEEEE. This CDR3 spans 15 amino acids. J was trimmed by 4 bases and V by 0 bases; bases with no gene match: 7. This chain's CDR3 is CASSLEPGGPYEQYF. CDR3 nucleotide sequence: TGTGCCAGCAGCTTGGAACCAGGGGGTCCTTACGAGCAGTACTTC.

Ten or more counts support this clonotype. V is TRBV20-1 and J is TRBJ2-5; D is perhaps TRBD1 (5 bases). V gave up 5 bases and J gave up 2 bases, with 12 bases separating them. CDR3 length: 13 residues. Germline V gene sequence: CDR1 DFQATT, CDR2 SNEGSKA (reference sequence). CDR3 amino acids: CSAHEDIQETQYF. The CDR3, as DNA: TGCAGTGCTCATGAGGACATACAAGAGACCCAGTACTTC.

This chain connects TRBV5-5 to TRBJ2-7; possible D gene TRBD2, 5 bases. With 1 base removed from V and 7 bases from J, the gap between germline ends came to 12 bases. Germline assignment: CDR1 SGHKS and CDR2 YYEKEE (reference sequence). The CDR3 loop spans 13 amino acids. CDR3 DNA sequence: TGTGCCAGCAGCTTGTTGGGGTCGGGGGAGCAGTACGTC. Amino acids: CASSLLGSGEQYV.

This clonotype has ten or more counts. The chain links TRBV20-1 to TRBJ1-5; D remains ambiguous. There are 13 residues in the CDR3. The ends were cut back, 5 bases at V and 0 bases at J, with 8 bases in the middle. Germline V gene data show CDR1 as DFQATT and CDR2 as SNEGSKA (reference sequence). The CDR3 loop reads CSAVTHSNQPQHF. The CDR3 bases are TGCAGTGCTGTGACCCATAGCAATCAGCCCCAGCATTTT.

V usage is TRBV3-1 and J usage is TRBJ1-6, with D possibly matching TRBD1 (6 bases). The V gene lost 6 bases and the J gene lost 6 bases, with 15 bases spanning the gap. This CDR3 has 15 amino acids. CDR1 is LGHDT and CDR2 is YNNKEL in the germline V gene (reference sequence). Written as DNA, the CDR3 is TGTGCCAGCAGATCAGGAGACAGGCCTAATTCACCCCTCCACTTT. Its protein is CASRSGDRPNSPLHF. Variable domain in full (rest from reference TRBV3-1 and TRBJ1-6): DTAVSQTPKYLVTQMGNDKSIKCEQNLGHDTMYWYKQDSKKFLKIMFSYNNKELIINETVPNRFSPKSPDKAHLNLHINSLELGDSAVYFCASRSGDRPNSPLHFGNGTRLTVT.

This clonotype showed up many times. The chain employs TRBV7-3 and TRBJ2-3, with TRBD1 matching over 12 bases. Germline assignment: CDR1 SGHTA and CDR2 FQGTGA. This CDR3 spans 16 amino acids. With 1 base clipped from V and 6 bases from J, the junction kept 5 bases outside the gene matches. CDR3 amino acids: CASSLMGTGGSDTQYF. The CDR3 DNA reads as TGTGCCAGCAGCTTAATGGGGACAGGGGGCTCTGATACGCAGTATTTT.

The V gene is TRBV4-1, the J gene TRBJ1-4, with D unresolved. Per germline, CDR1 MGHRA and CDR2 YSYEKL. V was clipped by 1 base and J by 3 bases, with 9 bases between them. The CDR3 has 15 residues. CDR3 DNA sequence: TGCGCCAGCAGCCAAGTGCATCGGCCTAATGAAAAACTGTTTTTT. Residues: CASSQVHRPNEKLFF.

The rearrangement uses TRBV20-1 and TRBJ2-1; 10 bases are a match to TRBD2. The length of the CDR3 is 14 residues. V shed 3 bases, J shed 4 bases, and the junction held 3 bases outside the gene matches. CDR1 and CDR2 (germline): DFQATT, SNEGSKA (reference sequence). The CDR3 nucleotides read TGCAGTGCTAGTCGACTAGCGGGTTACAATGAGCAGTTCTTC. Its protein product is CSASRLAGYNEQFF.

This clonotype was seen at least ten times. The V gene is TRBV20-1, the J gene TRBJ1-6; D is undetermined. This CDR3 contains 17 residues. Trimming shortened V by 0 bases and J by 0 bases, and 12 bases separated the two germline ends. Germline V gives CDR1 DFQATT, CDR2 SNEGSKA (reference sequence). CDR3 region: CSARDSRISSYNSPLHF. As DNA, the CDR3 is TGCAGTGCTAGAGATTCCAGGATTAGCTCCTATAATTCACCCCTCCACTTT.

This chain joins TRBV7-8 and TRBJ2-7; the D gene is possibly TRBD1 (6 bases). Germline-derived CDR1 and CDR2 are SGHVS and FQNEAQ. This CDR3 is built from 14 residues. V was clipped by 10 bases and J by 4 bases, with 20 bases between them. The CDR3 sequence is CATTRKQGSYEQYF. CDR3 DNA sequence: TGTGCCACTACGCGTAAGCAGGGGTCGTACGAGCAGTACTTC.

The J gene is TRBJ1-5, the V gene TRBV3-1; tentatively, D is TRBD1 (5 bases). Trimming took 3 bases from V and 6 from J, leaving 12 bases between them. From germline, CDR1 is LGHDT and CDR2 YNNKEL (reference sequence). This CDR3 spans 14 amino acids. CDR3 sequence: CASSQGTVGQPQHF. The CDR3 region has the DNA TGTGCCAGCAGCCAGGGGACTGTGGGTCAGCCCCAGCATTTT.

The chain recombines TRBV7-2 with TRBJ2-5; D might be TRBD1 (6 bases). Germline values: CDR1 SGHTA, CDR2 FQGNSA. Trimming removed 6 bases at V and 10 bases at J, with 21 bases between. The CDR3 has 14 amino acids. This chain's CDR3 is CASRETGFKSGQYF. The CDR3 bases are TGTGCCAGCAGGGAGACAGGATTCAAGAGTGGCCAGTACTTC.